This is a list of T cell receptor beta chains from one sample in a study of cytomegalovirus exposure and HLA in healthy donors. The protocol was immunoSEQ multiplex PCR, while the TCRdb copy is restricted to in-frame clones and leaves out a portion. This sample lists under 60,000 clones; its ten largest clones have more than 9%. The sample consisted of PBMCs. The source is a woman aged 25-40 years in good health and CMV-seropositive. Each CDR3 is given with its conserved first and last residue. D genes are given only for firm matches.

V gene: TRBV11-3; D gene: TRBD1; J gene: TRBJ1-2; CDR3 protein: CASSSGTGFYGYTF; CDR3 DNA: TGTGCCAGCAGCTCCGGGACAGGCTTCTATGGCTACACCTTC
V gene: TRBV5-4; D gene: NA; J gene: TRBJ2-7; CDR3 protein: CASILCEQYF; CDR3 DNA: TGTGCCAGCATCCTCTGCGAGCAGTACTTC
V gene: TRBV7-2; D gene: NA; J gene: TRBJ2-2; CDR3 protein: CASSPRDGQELFF; CDR3 DNA: TGTGCCAGCAGCCCGCGGGACGGTCAGGAGCTGTTTTTT
V gene: TRBV19; D gene: NA; J gene: TRBJ1-1; CDR3 protein: CASSIEGRGEAFF; CDR3 DNA: TGTGCCAGTAGTATAGAGGGAAGGGGTGAAGCTTTCTTT
V gene: TRBV9; D gene: TRBD1; J gene: TRBJ1-1; CDR3 protein: CASSASGGSRGEAFF; CDR3 DNA: TGTGCCAGCAGCGCCTCAGGGGGGAGCCGAGGAGAAGCTTTCTTT
V gene: TRBV5-1; D gene: TRBD2; J gene: TRBJ2-7; CDR3 protein: CASSGEGPSYEQYF; CDR3 DNA: TGCGCCAGCAGCGGGGAGGGGCCTTCCTACGAGCAGTACTTC
V gene: TRBV7-9; D gene: NA; J gene: TRBJ1-2; CDR3 protein: CASSLAGGAATYGYTF; CDR3 DNA: TGTGCCAGCAGCTTAGCGGGTGGGGCAGCAACCTATGGCTACACCTTC
V gene: TRBV10-3; D gene: NA; J gene: TRBJ2-1; CDR3 protein: CAISESAGSAVEQFF; CDR3 DNA: TGTGCCATCAGTGAGTCTGCGGGTTCGGCGGTTGAGCAGTTCTTC
V gene: TRBV30; D gene: NA; J gene: TRBJ1-5; CDR3 protein: CAWSFQEGQPQHF; CDR3 DNA: TGTGCCTGGAGTTTTCAGGAGGGTCAGCCCCAGCATTTT
V gene: TRBV29-1; D gene: NA; J gene: TRBJ1-4; CDR3 protein: CSVGSGISEKLFF; CDR3 DNA: TGCAGCGTCGGGTCAGGGATCTCTGAAAAACTGTTTTTT
V gene: TRBV4-2; D gene: TRBD1; J gene: TRBJ1-6; CDR3 protein: CASSRRQGSSYNSPLHF; CDR3 DNA: TGTGCCAGCAGCCGCCGACAGGGGAGCTCCTATAATTCACCCCTCCACTTT
V gene: TRBV7-9; D gene: TRBD2; J gene: TRBJ2-1; CDR3 protein: CASSSRRLAGGNEQFF; CDR3 DNA: TGTGCCAGCAGCTCCCGTCGGCTAGCGGGAGGCAATGAGCAGTTCTTC
V gene: TRBV30; D gene: NA; J gene: TRBJ1-6; CDR3 protein: CAWSVGQGSSPLHF; CDR3 DNA: TGTGCCTGGAGTGTTGGTCAGGGCAGTTCACCCCTCCACTTT
V gene: TRBV15; D gene: NA; J gene: TRBJ2-7; CDR3 protein: CATSRDLGTYEQYF; CDR3 DNA: TGTGCCACCAGCAGAGACCTAGGAACCTACGAGCAGTACTTC
V gene: TRBV10-3; D gene: TRBD1; J gene: TRBJ1-2; CDR3 protein: CAISEGGVDYGYTF; CDR3 DNA: TGTGCCATCAGTGAAGGGGGCGTCGACTATGGCTACACCTTC
V gene: TRBV4-1; D gene: TRBD2; J gene: TRBJ2-1; CDR3 protein: CASSRTSPRGNEQFF; CDR3 DNA: TGCGCCAGCAGCCGGACTAGCCCTAGGGGAAATGAGCAGTTCTTC